A single sample gave rise to the 18 T cell receptor beta chains below, sequenced in a study of CD8+ T cells in alopecia areata. A sort of pooled cutaneous lymph node cells used CD4, CD8alpha, NKG2D, NKG2ACE and other stains. It was cDNA, reverse transcribed from extracted RNA, that served as the sequencing template. The method was immunoSEQ multiplex PCR; TCRdb's version includes in-frame clones alone and lacks a portion of them. The record shows around 300,000 clones for this sample, with no singletons present. The sample comprised CD4+ T cells sorted from a lymph node. All receptors derive from a C3H/HeJ mouse with alopecia areata. The mouse line has the MHC haplotype H2-k.

Regarding this clone: The gene names here belong to mouse. The covered CDR3 bases are TGTGCCAGCAGCCCCACCCGGGACAGGGTGGACACCGGG. Residues: CASSPTRDRVDTG. The full CDR3 reads CASSPTRDRVDTGQLYF. V is TRBV5 and J is TRBJ2-2, with 9 bases aligning to TRBD1. From the germline J gene comes the end of the CDR3, since the read stops 4 residues before it. V dropped 4 bases and J dropped 3; count of bases not matched to a gene: 9. Germline loops: CDR1 LGHNA, CDR2 YNLKQL (reference sequence). This CDR3 has 17 amino acids.

This clone was observed a handful of times. Genes here carry mouse names. The read comes to an end 4 residues before the CDR3 does, leaving the germline J gene to fill in the end. The genes are TRBV13-1 and TRBJ2-7; perhaps TRBD1 as D (5 bases). Germline CDR1 and CDR2: NSHNY and SYGAGN. The CDR3 runs to 15 residues. V was trimmed by 1 base and J by 0 bases, leaving 11 bases between them. CDR3 bases read: TGTGCCAGCAGTGATAACAGGTTGAGCTCCTAT. Amino acids: CASSDNRLSSY. The entire CDR3 is CASSDNRLSSYEQYF.

This clone showed up just a few times. The gene names given are mouse names. The read finishes 3 residues shy of the CDR3 end, and the germline J gene is used to complete it. V usage is TRBV14 and J usage is TRBJ1-6; D is unresolved. TRBJ1-6 is designated an ORF whose function remains uncertain. This CDR3 spans 14 amino acids. V was shortened by 1 base and J by 4 bases, with 6 bases between the two germline ends. CDR1 SGHDT and CDR2 FRDEAV come from the germline V gene. The CDR3 bases that were read are TGTGCCAGCAGTTTCCCAGTTTATAATTCGCCC. Protein sequence: CASSFPVYNSP. The complete CDR3 reads CASSFPVYNSPLYF.

This clone was observed a handful of times. Mouse names are used for the genes. The CDR3 end is not reached by the read, which stops 4 residues before it; the germline J gene fills it in. V and J are TRBV13-2 and TRBJ2-5; 9 bases match TRBD2. This CDR3 has 15 residues. Germline V gene sequence: CDR1 NNHNN, CDR2 SYGAGS (reference sequence). Incomplete CDR3 DNA: TGTGCCAGCGGTGATGCTGGGGGGGTAGATGAC. Translated: CASGDAGGVDD. The complete CDR3 sequence is CASGDAGGVDDTQYF.

Of note for this clone: The genes are named according to mouse. The CDR3 DNA, read in part, is TGTGCTAGCAGTAAACTGGGGGGCGTCTATGCT. Amino acid sequence: CASSKLGGVYA. The CDR3 as a whole reads CASSKLGGVYAEQFF. The chain recombines TRBV17 with TRBJ2-1, with TRBD2 identical over 9 bases. The read ends 4 residues shy of where the CDR3 ends; the end is completed using the germline J gene. Per germline, CDR1 MNHDT and CDR2 YYDKIL. V lost 4 bases and J lost 3; bases outside the gene matches: 4. The CDR3 covers 15 residues.

The sample holds a few counts of this clone. Gene names are the mouse ones. The CDR3 is cut off 3 residues early in the read; its end comes from the germline J gene. The chain links TRBV19 to TRBJ1-3; TRBD1 matches at 8 bases. Germline CDR1 and CDR2: FNHDT and SITEND (reference sequence). The CDR3 runs 13 residues. The sequenced part of the CDR3 DNA is TGTGCCAGCAGTCCTCAGGGGGCTCTTACG. It is translated as CASSPQGALT. The whole CDR3 reads CASSPQGALTLYF. The variable domain in full, completed from reference TRBV19 and TRBJ1-3, reads GGIITQTPKFLIGQEGQKLTLKCQQNFNHDTMYWYRQDSGKGLRLIYYSITENDLQKGDLSEGYDASREKKSSFSLTVTSAQKNEMAVFLCASSPQGALTLYFGEGSRLIVV.

This clone was counted a few times. These gene names are mouse names. The DNA ends 4 residues before the CDR3 does, and the rest of the CDR3 is filled in from the germline J gene. This sequence joins TRBV5 and TRBJ2-5; TRBD2 is a possible D gene (6 bases). V was shortened by 4 bases and J by 0 bases, with 11 bases between the two germline ends. This CDR3 is 15 amino acids long. The germline V gene has CDR1 LGHNA and CDR2 YNLKQL (reference sequence). The CDR3 bases that were read are TGTGCCAGCAGCCCCCGACTGGTTAACCAAGAC. It yields the protein CASSPRLVNQD. The complete CDR3 sequence is CASSPRLVNQDTQYF.

There are a few counts of this clone. The gene names given are mouse names. The CDR3 spells CASSYGNTGQLYF. The part of the CDR3 DNA that was read is TGTGCCAGCAGCTATGGGAACACCGGG. This chain links TRBV4 with TRBJ2-2; D call uncertain. Sequencing ends 4 residues short of the CDR3 end; the germline J gene provides the rest. Germline values: CDR1 LGHDT, CDR2 YNNKQL (reference sequence). Trimming cost V 3 bases and J 2 bases, with 4 bases left between them. This CDR3 spans 13 amino acids.

This clone was observed a handful of times. Any gene name here is a mouse gene name. Read sequence stops 3 residues before the CDR3 end, and the germline J gene provides the missing end. This chain uses TRBV1 with TRBJ1-6; D unresolved. TRBJ1-6 is placed among ORFs of uncertain function. The CDR3 has 16 amino acids. Germline lookup yields CDR1 NSQYPW and CDR2 LRSPGD (reference sequence). The V and J ends lost 0 bases and 1 base respectively, with 7 bases between them. The sequenced CDR3 bases are TGCACCTGCAGTGCAGATCTCAGATCCTATAATTCGCCC. Translating it yields CTCSADLRSYNSP. The whole CDR3 protein reads CTCSADLRSYNSPLYF.

Remarks on this clone: Mouse germline and gene names are used. Coverage ceases 4 residues before the CDR3 finishes, and the germline J gene fills in the end. This chain links TRBV16 with TRBJ1-1; unclear D gene. V was cut by 1 base and J by 4 bases, with 10 bases left in between. This CDR3 spans 14 amino acids. Germline V gives CDR1 SGHSA, CDR2 FRNQAP. The part of the CDR3 DNA that was read is TGTGCAAGCAGCTTAGTGGGGATTGGCACA. Translating gives CASSLVGIGT. The CDR3 reads in full as CASSLVGIGTEVFF.

This clone was observed many times. Mouse gene names and germline throughout. The CDR3 goes on 4 residues after the read ends, and that part is filled in from the germline J gene. V is TRBV1 and J is TRBJ2-7, with 9 bases fitting TRBD2. The V gene's germline CDR1 is NSQYPW and CDR2 LRSPGD (reference sequence). This CDR3 is 16 amino acids long. V dropped 3 bases and J dropped 0; count of bases not matched to a gene: 6. CDR3 bases read: TGCACCTGCAGTGCTTGGGGGGGCGATCGCTCCTAT. It translates to CTCSAWGGDRSY. The CDR3 in full is CTCSAWGGDRSYEQYF.

Regarding this clone: Gene names are mouse gene names. The read comes to an end 4 residues before the CDR3 does, leaving the germline J gene to fill in the end. The J gene is TRBJ2-2, the V gene TRBV13-1, with 12 bases aligning to TRBD1. V gave up 2 bases and J gave up 3 bases; unmatched junction bases: 2. The CDR3 length is 16 residues. Germline V gene sequence: CDR1 NSHNY, CDR2 SYGAGN. The covered CDR3 bases are TGTGCCAGCAGTGAAAGGGACAGGGGGCACACCGGG. Protein product: CASSERDRGHTG. The entire CDR3 protein reads CASSERDRGHTGQLYF.

Regarding this clone: Mouse gene names and germline throughout. The read comes to an end 4 residues before the CDR3 does, leaving the germline J gene to fill in the end. The sample contains more than one DNA sequence encoding this CDR3. The J gene is TRBJ2-3, the V gene TRBV13-1; D ambiguous. The CDR3 sequence is 13 residues long. Germline CDR1 NSHNY, CDR2 SYGAGN. V lost 0 bases and J 1 base, leaving 3 bases between the germline ends. The CDR3 here is CASSDVGAETLYF. Incomplete CDR3 DNA: TGTGCCAGCAGTGATGTGGGTGCAGAA.

This clone was seen repeatedly, ten times or more. Any gene name here is a mouse gene name. Coverage ceases 4 residues before the CDR3 finishes, and the germline J gene fills in the end. The same CDR3 also results from other DNA sequences found in this sample. The rearrangement joins TRBV13-1 to TRBJ2-7, with D hard to call. Trimming took 2 bases from V and 0 from J, leaving 6 bases between them. Germline V CDR1 and CDR2: NSHNY, SYGAGN. There are 13 residues in the CDR3. CDR3 DNA, as far as it was read: TGTGCCAGCAGTGACAGGAGCTCCTAT. Amino acids: CASSDRSSY. The full CDR3 protein reads CASSDRSSYEQYF.

This clone was observed many times. The listed genes are named as in mouse. The sequence runs out 3 residues before the end of the CDR3; the remainder is reconstructed from the germline J gene. The gene calls are TRBV13-1 and TRBJ1-6; 9 positions agree with TRBD1. TRBJ1-6 is placed among ORFs of uncertain function. Germline CDR1 is NSHNY and CDR2 is SYGAGN. Trimming at V came to 5 bases and at J to 4 bases, leaving 1 base not matched to a gene. This CDR3 region has 14 residues. The CDR3 sequence: CASRGTGYNSPLYF. CDR3 DNA, as far as it was read: TGTGCCAGCAGAGGGACAGGGTATAATTCGCCC.

This clone was counted only a few times. The listed genes are named as in mouse. The read is 4 residues too short to cover the CDR3 end, so that end is filled in from the germline J gene. This chain joins TRBV13-1 and TRBJ1-1; D may be TRBD1 (6 bases). Germline CDR1 NSHNY, CDR2 SYGAGN. The CDR3 has 14 amino acids. V was cut by 5 bases and J by 0 bases, with 11 bases left in between. The CDR3 DNA, read in part, is TGTGCCAGCAGGGGGGACACTGCAAACACA. It codes for CASRGDTANT. The whole CDR3 region reads CASRGDTANTEVFF.

Only a few counts were recorded for this clone. Gene names follow the mouse nomenclature. The read falls 4 residues short of the CDR3 end, and the missing part is taken from the germline J gene. The J gene is TRBJ2-5, the V gene TRBV13-1; 8 nucleotides agree with TRBD2. CDR3 length equals 14 residues. Germline-derived CDR1 and CDR2 are NSHNY and SYGAGN. Partial CDR3 DNA: TGTGCCAGCAGTGACTGGGGGGTGGGAGAC. This gives the protein CASSDWGVGD. The whole CDR3 is CASSDWGVGDTQYF.

This clone was counted many times. Germline and genes here are mouse. The read comes to an end 4 residues before the CDR3 does, leaving the germline J gene to fill in the end. In the same sample, other DNA sequences code for this CDR3. The chain uses TRBV13-1 and TRBJ2-3; D not resolved. The CDR3 spans 13 residues. Trimming stripped 1 base from V and 1 base from J, with 4 bases between. Germline V gene sequence: CDR1 NSHNY, CDR2 SYGAGN. The CDR3 DNA, read in part, is TGTGCCAGCAGTGATCAGGGTGCAGAA. This codes for CASSDQGAE. The whole CDR3 sequence is CASSDQGAETLYF.